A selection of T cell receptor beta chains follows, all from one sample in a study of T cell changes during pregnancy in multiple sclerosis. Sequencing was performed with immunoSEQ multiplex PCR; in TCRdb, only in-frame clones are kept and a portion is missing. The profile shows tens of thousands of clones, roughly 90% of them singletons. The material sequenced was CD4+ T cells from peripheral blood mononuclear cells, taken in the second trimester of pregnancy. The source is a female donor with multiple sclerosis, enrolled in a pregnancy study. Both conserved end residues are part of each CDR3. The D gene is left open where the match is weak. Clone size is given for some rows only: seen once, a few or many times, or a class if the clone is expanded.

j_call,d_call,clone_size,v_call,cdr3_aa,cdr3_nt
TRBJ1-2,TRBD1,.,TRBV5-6,CASSLYRGNYGYTF,TGTGCCAGCAGCTTATACAGGGGGAACTATGGCTACACCTTC
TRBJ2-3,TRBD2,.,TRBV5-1,CASRRLAGTDTQYF,TGCGCCAGCAGGAGACTAGCGGGAACAGATACGCAGTATTTT
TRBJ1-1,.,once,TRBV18,CASSPRQSQNTEAFF,TGTGCCAGCTCACCCCGACAGAGCCAGAACACTGAAGCTTTCTTT
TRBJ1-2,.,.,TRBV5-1,CASSLGHSSYGYTF,TGCGCCAGCAGCCTCGGACATTCTAGCTATGGCTACACCTTC
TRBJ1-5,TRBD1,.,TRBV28,CASSRRWGQGQPQHF,TGTGCCAGCAGCCGACGTTGGGGACAGGGACAGCCCCAGCATTTT
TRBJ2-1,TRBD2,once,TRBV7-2,CASSRRTSGSSYNEQFF,TGTGCCAGCAGCCGACGGACTAGCGGGAGCTCCTACAATGAGCAGTTCTTC
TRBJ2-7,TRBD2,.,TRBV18,CASSLYSSGGYEQYF,TGTGCCAGCTCACTCTATTCTAGCGGAGGCTACGAGCAGTACTTC
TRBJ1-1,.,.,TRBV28,CASSLVGGMTEAFF,TGTGCCAGCAGTTTAGTGGGAGGTATGACTGAAGCTTTCTTT
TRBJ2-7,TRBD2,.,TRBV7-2,CASSPTSGDTYEQYF,TGTGCCAGCAGCCCGACTAGCGGGGACACCTACGAGCAGTACTTC
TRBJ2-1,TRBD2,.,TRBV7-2,CASSLALAGGHNEQFF,TGTGCCAGCAGCTTAGCGCTAGCGGGAGGGCACAATGAGCAGTTCTTC
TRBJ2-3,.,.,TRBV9,CASSDKEGTLADTQYF,TGTGCCAGCAGCGACAAGGAGGGGACCCTTGCAGATACGCAGTATTTT
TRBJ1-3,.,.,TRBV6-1,CASSEERPPYF,TGTGCCAGCAGTGAAGAGCGGCCCCCATATTTT
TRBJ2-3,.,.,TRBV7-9,CASSFGGGEDTQYF,TGTGCCAGCAGCTTCGGAGGGGGCGAGGATACGCAGTATTTT
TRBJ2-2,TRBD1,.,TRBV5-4,CASSLGAPGQAGELFF,TGTGCCAGCAGCTTAGGCGCTCCAGGACAGGCCGGGGAGCTGTTTTTT
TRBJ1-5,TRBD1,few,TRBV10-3,CASNQGAGNQPQHF,TGTGCCAGTAATCAGGGGGCGGGCAATCAGCCCCAGCATTTT
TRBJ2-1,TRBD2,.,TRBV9,CASSLTGTSANEQFF,TGTGCCAGCAGCCTTACCGGGACTAGCGCGAATGAGCAGTTCTTC
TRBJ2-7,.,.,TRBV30,CAWDNSDTSSTYEQYF,TGTGCCTGGGACAATTCGGACACCAGCTCAACCTACGAGCAGTACTTC
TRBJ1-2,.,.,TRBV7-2,CASSSPGPGYTF,TGTGCCAGCAGCTCACCAGGGCCTGGCTACACCTTC
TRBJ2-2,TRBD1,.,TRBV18,CASSLGQGFNTGELFF,TGTGCCAGCTCACTCGGACAGGGCTTTAACACCGGGGAGCTGTTTTTT
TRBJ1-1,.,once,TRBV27,CASSLSSSTEAFF,TGTGCCAGCAGTTTATCTAGCAGCACTGAAGCTTTCTTT
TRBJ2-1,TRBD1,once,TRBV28,CASSPRQGYNEQFF,TGTGCCAGCAGTCCCCGACAGGGATACAATGAGCAGTTCTTC
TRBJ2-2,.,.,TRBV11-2,CASSLRVSDTGELFF,TGTGCCAGCAGCTTGCGTGTATCGGACACCGGGGAGCTGTTTTTT
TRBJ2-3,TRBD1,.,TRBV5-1,CASSTASRTGGADTQYF,TGCGCCAGCAGCACCGCATCTCGGACAGGGGGCGCGGATACGCAGTATTTT
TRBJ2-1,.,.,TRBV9,CASSDRDYDNEQFF,TGTGCCAGCAGCGACAGGGACTACGATAATGAGCAGTTCTTC
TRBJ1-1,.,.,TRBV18,CASSPKGDTEAFF,TGTGCCAGCTCACCTAAGGGGGACACTGAAGCTTTCTTT
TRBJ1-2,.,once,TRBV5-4,CASRVGHRNLNYGYTF,TGTGCCAGCAGAGTGGGACACCGAAACCTTAACTATGGCTACACCTTC
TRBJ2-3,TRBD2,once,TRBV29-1,CSGGLAGSTDTQYF,TGCAGCGGTGGACTAGCGGGGAGCACAGATACGCAGTATTTT
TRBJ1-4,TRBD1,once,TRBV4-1,CASSQVPRDSFTTNEKLFF,TGCGCCAGCAGCCAAGTCCCTCGGGACAGCTTCACGACTAATGAAAAACTGTTTTTT
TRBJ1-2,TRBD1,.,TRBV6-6,CASTSGQVYGYTF,TGTGCCAGCACCTCGGGACAGGTCTATGGCTACACCTTC